A selection of T cell receptor beta chains follows, all from one sample in a study of T cells in Graves' hyperthyroidism and ophthalmopathy. Each CDR3 protein is one row after TCRdb ran MiXCR on the multiplex PCR reads. The table has 360,000 or so distinct CDR3 sequences, 12% to 15% seen once. The sample consisted of blood. Source of these receptors: a woman aged 60-70 years with Graves' ophthalmopathy. Both conserved end residues are part of each CDR3. The order of the fields is V gene, clone size, D gene, J gene, CDR3 protein, CDR3 DNA. A D gene is named only where the DNA matches it firmly. A row's size may be missing; if present it is once, few, many or a size class.

>TRBV20-1|.|.|TRBJ2-7
CSAWGRESNEQYF
TGCAGTGCCTGGGGCAGGGAAAGCAACGAGCAGTACTTC
>TRBV30|many|.|TRBJ2-2
CAWRTDTNTGELFF
TGTGCCTGGAGGACGGACACGAACACCGGGGAGCTGTTTTTT
>TRBV29-1|.|.|TRBJ2-7
CSVEDRGGAGEQYF
TGCAGCGTTGAAGATCGAGGGGGGGCCGGCGAGCAGTACTTC
>TRBV7-9|many|TRBD2|TRBJ2-3
CASLMGRDTDTQYF
TGTGCCAGCCTCATGGGGAGGGACACAGATACGCAGTATTTT
>TRBV7-3|.|TRBD2|TRBJ2-2
CASSRGLAGVGELFF
TGTGCCAGCAGCAGGGGACTAGCGGGAGTGGGGGAGCTGTTTTTT
>TRBV5-4|few|.|TRBJ2-3
CASSVGTPETDTQYF
TGTGCCAGCAGCGTCGGGACCCCGGAGACAGATACGCAGTATTTT
>TRBV18|many|.|TRBJ2-7
CASSPGFYEQYF
TGTGCCAGCTCACCAGGGTTCTACGAGCAGTACTTC
>TRBV7-8|many|.|TRBJ1-4
CASSSTGGNEKLFF
TGTGCCAGCAGCTCGACAGGAGGGAATGAAAAACTGTTTTTT
>TRBV29-1|many|TRBD1|TRBJ1-2
CSAQGARYGYTF
TGCAGCGCCCAGGGGGCGAGATATGGCTACACCTTC
>TRBV5-1|.|.|TRBJ1-4
CASTLSSGRPPNEKLFF
TGCGCCAGCACCCTGAGCTCAGGGAGACCTCCTAATGAAAAACTGTTTTTT
>TRBV6-1|many|.|TRBJ2-5
CASSRTGTYKETQYF
TGTGCCAGCAGCAGAACCGGGACTTACAAAGAGACCCAGTACTTC
>TRBV5-5|.|TRBD1|TRBJ2-6
CASSSGTASPSGANVLTF
TGTGCCAGCAGCTCCGGGACAGCCTCTCCCTCTGGGGCCAACGTCCTGACTTTC
>TRBV11-2|many|.|TRBJ2-1
CASRVERVGFEQFF
TGTGCCAGCAGGGTAGAACGGGTGGGCTTTGAGCAGTTCTTC
>TRBV6-1|many|.|TRBJ2-7
CASSRTGQNYEQYF
TGTGCCAGCAGTCGGACCGGACAGAACTACGAGCAGTACTTC
>TRBV5-6|many|TRBD1|TRBJ2-1
CASKWLGQGMLDEQFF
TGTGCCAGCAAATGGCTGGGACAGGGTATGTTAGATGAGCAGTTCTTC
>TRBV27|many|TRBD2|TRBJ2-1
CASRLAGGTYNEQFF
TGTGCCAGCAGACTAGCGGGAGGAACCTACAATGAGCAGTTCTTC
>TRBV5-1|many|.|TRBJ1-1
CASSLSSRTEAFF
TGCGCCAGCAGCTTGTCAAGTAGAACTGAAGCTTTCTTT
>TRBV2|many|.|TRBJ2-5
CASSPRPWGDQETQYF
TGTGCCAGCAGCCCTAGACCCTGGGGGGACCAAGAGACCCAGTACTTC
>TRBV5-1|many|.|TRBJ2-2
CASSRGWNTGELFF
TGCGCCAGCAGCAGGGGTTGGAACACCGGGGAGCTGTTTTTT
>TRBV28|large|.|TRBJ2-5
CASRIQETQYF
TGTGCCAGCAGGATACAAGAGACCCAGTACTTC
>TRBV3-1|few|TRBD1|TRBJ2-5
CASSQIQGAHPETQYF
TGTGCCAGCAGCCAGATTCAGGGGGCGCATCCAGAGACCCAGTACTTC
>TRBV20-1|many|TRBD2|TRBJ2-3
CSARGLLAGGYSADTQYF
TGCAGTGCTAGGGGGCTTCTAGCGGGAGGTTATTCAGCAGATACGCAGTATTTT
>TRBV5-1|.|TRBD2|TRBJ2-2
CASSSGTSGRLSTGELFF
TGCGCCAGCAGCTCCGGGACTAGCGGGAGATTGAGCACCGGGGAGCTGTTTTTT
>TRBV14|.|TRBD2|TRBJ2-7
CASSLGRETYEQYF
TGTGCCAGCAGCCTTGGGCGGGAGACCTACGAGCAGTACTTC
>TRBV20-1|few|TRBD1|TRBJ1-2
CSARGVRGAAYGYTF
TGCAGTGCTAGGGGTGTCAGGGGGGCGGCCTATGGCTACACCTTC
>TRBV10-3|.|.|TRBJ1-4
CAISDPGGGGNEKLFF
TGTGCCATCAGTGATCCTGGGGGCGGAGGGAATGAAAAACTGTTTTTT
>TRBV2|many|.|TRBJ2-7
CASSPGGALTYEQYF
TGTGCCAGCAGTCCCGGTGGAGCGCTGACCTACGAGCAGTACTTC
>TRBV25-1|few|.|TRBJ2-7
CASSEYEGSEQYF
TGTGCCAGCAGTGAATACGAAGGTTCCGAGCAGTACTTC
>TRBV28|.|.|TRBJ2-6
CASSSRQGTSSGANVLTF
TGTGCCAGCAGTTCCCGTCAGGGGACCAGCTCTGGGGCCAACGTCCTGACTTTC
>TRBV27|.|TRBD1|TRBJ2-7
CASSWTGTATYEQYF
TGTGCCAGCAGTTGGACCGGGACAGCTACCTACGAGCAGTACTTC
>TRBV12-3/TRBV12-4|.|TRBD2|TRBJ2-7
CASTTAGLALYEQYF
TGTGCCAGCACCACCGCGGGACTAGCGCTTTACGAGCAGTACTTC
>TRBV7-8|many|TRBD1|TRBJ2-5
CASSSGTGQETQYF
TGTGCCAGCAGCTCAGGGACAGGCCAAGAGACCCAGTACTTC
>TRBV28|many|.|TRBJ1-5
CASSLLTGDQPQHF
TGTGCCAGCAGTTTACTGACAGGAGATCAGCCCCAGCATTTT
>TRBV19|.|.|TRBJ2-1
CASSIPLGYSSYNEQFF
TGTGCCAGTAGTATACCTTTGGGTTACAGCTCCTACAATGAGCAGTTCTTC